This T cell receptor (beta chain) was recorded in a study of blood T cell repertoires in COVID-19. Study-wide background: Sources were T cells, B-cell-depleted T cells, or PBMCs; the material itself was cDNA or gDNA.

Germline V CDR1 and CDR2: MRHNA, SNTAGT. The CDR3 sequence is 16 residues long. Trimming took 1 base from V and 7 from J; bases not matched to a gene: 8. In the study's own analysis: Amplification with reference gene primers provided the estimates of nucleated cell counts. Only in-frame clones appear in the TCRdb table, and some are missing; sequencing was by immunoSEQ multiplex PCR. V and J calls and clone size are those listed in that table; D and trimming were worked out from the DNA. The data contain 650,000 to 800,000 clones, around 90% of them singletons. The sequence was collected from a woman under 30 with acute or convalescent COVID-19. V gene TRBV6-4 combines with J gene TRBJ2-1, with 9 bases fitting TRBD1. Sample: peripheral blood. The CDR3 loop is CASSDLAGQGSNEQFF. Here the CDR3 DNA reads TGTGCCAGCAGTGACTTGGCGGGACAGGGTAGTAATGAGCAGTTCTTC.